These 2 T cell receptor beta chains were sequenced from one sample in a study of OX40 agonist ivuxolimab in advanced cancers. TCRdb's copy holds only in-frame clones and misses some; the assay was immunoSEQ multiplex PCR. The sample comprises approximately 82,000 clones, 80% to 90% of which are singletons, and approximately 11% rests with the top ten. The specimen was CD4+ or CD8+ T cells sorted from blood, collected in a trial of the OX40 agonist ivuxolimab. The receptors stem from an adult with an advanced solid tumor such as melanoma, head and neck, liver or kidney cancer.

Concerning this clone: The sample carries other DNA sequences with the same CDR3. The chain carries TRBV5-1 and TRBJ2-3, with TRBD1 matching over 7 bases. The CDR3 contains 12 residues. Germline V lookup: CDR1 SGHRS, CDR2 YFSETQ. Losses at the gene ends were 2 bases for V and 6 bases for J; bases not matched to a gene: 0. DNA for the CDR3: TGCGCCAGCAGCTTACAGGGGGATACGCAGTATTTT. This codes for CASSLQGDTQYF.

This rearrangement joins TRBV9 to TRBJ1-1; D not certain. The V end lost 3 bases, the J end lost 3 bases, and 12 bases lay between the germline ends. CDR1 is SGDLS, CDR2 YYNGEE, per germline. This CDR3 spans 14 amino acids. CDR3 coding DNA: TGTGCCAGCAGCGCCGCTCCTTGGGACACTGAAGCTTTCTTT. Its protein product is CASSAAPWDTEAFF. The whole variable domain, remainder taken from reference TRBV9 and TRBJ1-1, is DSGVTQTPKHLITATGQRVTLRCSPRSGDLSVYWYQQSLDQGLQFLIQYYNGEERAKGNILERFSAQQFPDLHSELNLSSLELGDSALYFCASSAAPWDTEAFFGQGTRLTVV.